The 23 T cell receptor beta chains below all came from one sample that was sequenced in a study of cytomegalovirus exposure and HLA in healthy donors. The study ran its PCR with 60 Vbeta and 13 Jbeta primers. Using immunoSEQ multiplex PCR, the repertoire was profiled, and TCRdb retains in-frame clones only, with some absent. This table has 95,000 to 150,000 clones, approximately 65% appearing once. What was sequenced was PBMCs. Source of these receptors: a man between 18 and 29 years old in good health and CMV-seronegative.

The rearrangement joins TRBV21-1 to TRBJ1-2; the DNA was not used to check the table's D call, TRBD1. TRBV21-1 is tagged as a pseudogene. The CDR3 runs 13 residues. The CDR3 is CASSKVRTGRYTF. DNA for the CDR3: TGTGCCAGCAGCAAAGTACGGACAGGGCGCTACACCTTC.

The J gene is TRBJ2-2, the V gene TRBV28; the D is unclear. Deletions cut 1 base from V and 6 bases from J, with 6 bases between. CDR1 MDHEN and CDR2 SYDVKM come from the germline V gene. The CDR3 sequence is 13 residues long. DNA for the CDR3: TGTGCCAGCAGTTTATCGAGATCCGGGGAGCTGTTTTTT. It yields the protein CASSLSRSGELFF.

This chain uses TRBV14 with TRBJ2-7; 9 bases fit TRBD1. From germline, CDR1 is SGHDN and CDR2 FVKESK. V was pared by 4 bases and J by 0 bases, with 4 bases of the junction left unmatched. CDR3 length: 15 amino acids. For the CDR3, the DNA is TGTGCCAGCAGCCGAGGACAGGGGACCTCCTACGAGCAGTACTTC. Its translation is CASSRGQGTSYEQYF.

The J gene is TRBJ1-5, the V gene TRBV19; TRBD1 matches 7 bases. Germline V CDR1 and CDR2: LNHDA, SQIVND (reference sequence). Trimming cost V 6 bases and J 4 bases; bases outside gene matches: 6. This CDR3 region has 14 residues. The CDR3 loop reads CASSTGTVNQPQHF. The CDR3 DNA follows: TGTGCCAGTAGCACCGGGACAGTAAATCAGCCCCAGCATTTT.

The CDR3 spells CSAGQEAGGELFF. DNA of the CDR3: TGCAGCGCGGGACAGGAAGCTGGCGGGGAGCTGTTTTTT. This chain uses TRBV29-1 with TRBJ2-2, with 8 bases lining up with TRBD1. The CDR3 consists of 13 residues. V shed 7 bases and J 7 bases; nucleotides not matched to a gene: 8. Looked up from germline, CDR1 is SQVTM and CDR2 is ANQGSEA.

The chain couples TRBV7-9 to TRBJ2-2, with 11 bases aligning to TRBD2. The junction had 1 base not matched to a gene; V was cut back by 4 bases and J by 6 bases. This CDR3 contains 14 residues. Per germline, CDR1 SEHNR and CDR2 FQNEAQ (reference sequence). CDR3 loop: CASSSTSGAGELFF. Here the CDR3 DNA reads TGTGCCAGCAGCTCGACTAGCGGGGCCGGGGAGCTGTTTTTT. The variable domain in full, completed from reference TRBV7-9 and TRBJ2-2, reads DTGVSQNPRHKITKRGQNVTFRCDPISEHNRLYWYRQTLGQGPEFLTYFQNEAQLEKSRLLSDRFSAERPKGSFSTLEIQRTEQGDSAMYLCASSSTSGAGELFFGEGSRLTVL.

The gene calls are TRBV4-2 and TRBJ1-5, with no clear D. Per the germline V gene, CDR1 is LGHNA and CDR2 is YNFKEQ. The CDR3 has 14 residues. V was pared by 1 base and J by 7 bases, with 11 bases between. CDR3 region: CASSQAALGQPQHF. The CDR3 nucleotides are TGTGCCAGCAGCCAAGCGGCCCTAGGACAGCCCCAGCATTTT.

The J gene is TRBJ2-5, the V gene TRBV6-5; tentatively, D is TRBD1 (6 bases). The closer fit of TRBJ2-7 to the DNA end suggests the J call may be wrong. Per the germline V gene, CDR1 is MNHEY and CDR2 is SVGAGI. This CDR3 has 14 residues. CDR3 amino acids: CASSDGQYLYEQYF. The CDR3 nucleotides read TGTGCCAGCAGTGATGGACAGTATCTCTACGAGCAGTACTTC.

As for this clone: Other nucleotide sequences from this sample produce the same CDR3. The CDR3 bases are TGTGCCAGCAGCTCAGCTAGCGGGGGAACCTGGACCTACGAGCAGTACTTC. Translating gives CASSSASGGTWTYEQYF. The chain links TRBV5-8 to TRBJ2-7; 10 bases agree with TRBD2. Germline CDR1 SGHTS, CDR2 YDEGEE. V was pared by 3 bases and J by 2 bases, with 11 bases of the junction left unmatched. CDR3 length: 17 amino acids. Based on the CDR3 plus reference TRBV5-8 and TRBJ2-7, the full variable domain is EAGVTQSPTHLIKTRGQQATLRCSPISGHTSVYWYQQALGLGLQFLLWYDEGEERNRGNFPPRFSGRQFPNYSSELNVNALELEDSALYLCASSSASGGTWTYEQYFGPGTRLTVT.

This clone was seen only once. The junction shows a germline mismatch at one end, possibly a read error. The chain uses TRBV6-6 and TRBJ2-5; no clear D gene. Germline values: CDR1 MNHNY, CDR2 SVGAGI (reference sequence). The CDR3 is 12 amino acids. The DNA of the CDR3 is TGTACCAGCAGTCTACTCGGAGAGACCCAGTACTTC. Protein product: CTSSLLGETQYF.

This clone was observed once. The chain employs TRBV28 and TRBJ1-1; D not resolved. Between the trimmed V and J ends, which lost 4 bases and 7 bases, there was a span of 7 bases. The germline gives CDR1 MDHEN, CDR2 SYDVKM. The CDR3 totals 11 residues. CDR3: CASSSPFEAFF. DNA for the CDR3: TGTGCCAGCAGTTCCCCCTTTGAAGCTTTCTTT.

The V and J genes are TRBV6-5 and TRBJ1-3; no clear D gene. CDR1 and CDR2 from the germline V gene are MNHEY and SVGAGI. V lost 0 bases and J 0 bases, leaving 3 bases between the germline ends. The CDR3 loop spans 14 amino acids. The CDR3 sequence: CASSYSASGNTIYF. The CDR3 DNA is TGTGCCAGCAGTTACTCAGCCTCTGGAAACACCATATATTTT.

This sequence joins TRBV2 and TRBJ1-2; D remains ambiguous. V lost 2 bases to trimming and J lost 8 bases, with 15 bases between them. CDR3 length: 14 amino acids. From germline, CDR1 is SNHLY and CDR2 FYNNEI. The CDR3 loop is CASSERTVGTGYTF. As DNA, the CDR3 is TGTGCCAGCAGTGAAAGAACAGTAGGTACGGGCTACACCTTC.

V usage is TRBV9 and J usage is TRBJ2-5; D might be TRBD1 (5 bases). From germline, CDR1 is SGDLS and CDR2 YYNGEE. The length of the CDR3 is 16 residues. Trimming took 0 bases from V and 4 from J, leaving 16 bases between them. The CDR3: CASSVDDSLPRETQYF. The CDR3 DNA follows: TGTGCCAGCAGCGTAGATGACAGCCTACCCAGAGAGACCCAGTACTTC.

This clone showed up just a few times. V and J are TRBV30 and TRBJ1-5; the match to TRBD1 covers 9 bases. The germline CDR1 and CDR2 sequences are GTSNPN and SVGIG (reference sequence). The CDR3 is 14 amino acids. V lost 4 bases to trimming and J lost 2 bases; unmatched junction nucleotides: 3. CDR3 region: CAWNRDRGNQPQHF. Written as DNA, the CDR3 is TGTGCCTGGAACCGGGACAGGGGCAATCAGCCCCAGCATTTT.

The chain is built from TRBV7-8 and TRBJ2-4, with D perhaps matching TRBD1 (5 bases). The CDR3 covers 15 residues. Trimming took 3 bases from V and 3 from J, leaving 12 bases between them. Germline V gene lookup returns CDR1 SGHVS and CDR2 FQNEAQ. CDR3 coding DNA: TGTGCCAGCAGCTTGCAGGGCATTGTCAAAAACATTCAGTACTTC. It translates to CASSLQGIVKNIQYF.

This clone was recorded only once. Here the CDR3 reads CASNPWGGTAHSTFYEQYF. DNA for the CDR3: TGTGCCAGTAATCCCTGGGGGGGGACGGCACACTCAACCTTCTACGAGCAGTACTTC. The gene calls are TRBV7-7 and TRBJ2-7; 7 bases fit TRBD2. Trimming took 9 bases from V and 3 from J; bases not matched to a gene: 26. The V gene's germline CDR1 is SSHAT and CDR2 FNYEAQ (reference sequence). This CDR3 has 19 amino acids. The complete variable domain, with remaining parts taken from reference TRBV7-7 and TRBJ2-7, reads GAGVSQSPRYKVTKRGQDVTLRCDPISSHATLYWYQQALGQGPEFLTYFNYEAQPDKSGLPSDRFSAERPEGSISTLTIQRTEQRDSAMYRCASNPWGGTAHSTFYEQYFGPGTRLTVT.

This clone was seen a few times. This rearrangement joins TRBV23-1 to TRBJ2-7, with D possibly TRBD2 on 6 matching bases. TRBV23-1 is known as an ORF, though its function is uncertain. V was clipped by 0 bases and J by 4 bases, with 13 bases between them. This CDR3 spans 15 amino acids. CDR3 in amino acids: CASSQSPDGSYEQYF. The CDR3 DNA is TGCGCCAGCAGTCAATCGCCGGACGGGAGTTACGAGCAGTACTTC.

The chain combines TRBV29-1 with TRBJ2-7; tentative D call: TRBD1 (6 bases). There are 12 residues in the CDR3. Trimming cost V 5 bases and J 1 base, with 9 bases left between them. Germline CDR1 SQVTM, CDR2 ANQGSEA. For the CDR3, the DNA is TGCAGCGTTAGCCAGGGGTCCTACGAGCAGTACTTC. Amino acid sequence: CSVSQGSYEQYF.

The rearrangement links TRBV10-1 to TRBJ1-1; D unclear. Germline lookup yields CDR1 WNHNN and CDR2 SYGVQD (reference sequence). The V end was cut by 2 bases, the J end by 1 base, with 8 bases between. The CDR3 loop spans 14 amino acids. CDR3 amino acids: CASSEEGRNTEAFF. DNA of the CDR3: TGCGCCAGCAGTGAGGAGGGTAGGAACACTGAAGCTTTCTTT.

The V call is TRBV6-5, the J call TRBJ2-1; 10 bases are a match to TRBD2. With 9 bases clipped from V and 6 bases from J, the junction kept 8 bases outside the gene matches. CDR1 is MNHEY, CDR2 SVGAGI, per germline. The CDR3 runs to 14 residues. The CDR3 region has the DNA TGTGCCAGTAGACCTAGCGGGGGTCCCAATGAGCAGTTCTTC. Translated, it gives CASRPSGGPNEQFF.

The chain has TRBV6-6 and TRBJ2-1, with 7 bases aligning to TRBD2. CDR1 MNHNY and CDR2 SVGAGI come from the germline V gene (reference sequence). CDR3 size: 16 residues. J was trimmed by 0 bases and V by 4 bases; bases with no gene match: 6. CDR3 bases: TGTGCCAGCAGTTCCTTGCGGGGGAGCTCCTACAATGAGCAGTTCTTC. Its translation is CASSSLRGSSYNEQFF.

V usage is TRBV2 and J usage is TRBJ1-4; D remains unclear. This CDR3 region has 13 residues. The V gene lost 7 bases and the J gene lost 8 bases, with 14 bases spanning the gap. Germline loops: CDR1 SNHLY, CDR2 FYNNEI. CDR3 bases: TGTGCCAGCATGGGTCGAGGGTACGAAAAACTGTTTTTT. Translating it yields CASMGRGYEKLFF.